Listed below are T cell receptor beta chains from one sample, sequenced in a study of shared clonotypes between healthy human individuals. Method: immunoSEQ multiplex PCR; TCRdb's copy keeps in-frame clones and lacks some. The sample has about 2.1 million clones; 93% are singletons. Material: naive CD8+ T cells from PBMCs. The receptor set was obtained from a man younger than 35 in good health. Some clones in this sample may be carry-over from other donors' samples. Both conserved end residues are part of each CDR3. A D gene is named only where the DNA matches it firmly. Size is stated for part of the rows, as once, few or many counts, or as a class when the clone is expanded.

size: .
J: TRBJ2-2
length: 15
V: TRBV7-6
D: TRBD1
CDR3: CASSSTGLSTGELFF
DNA: TGTGCCAGCAGCTCGACAGGGTTGAGCACCGGGGAGCTGTTTTTT

size: .
J: TRBJ1-1
length: 15
V: TRBV4-3
D: .
CDR3: CASSQDAALGAEAFF
DNA: TGCGCCAGCAGCCAAGATGCAGCCCTAGGAGCTGAAGCTTTCTTT

size: .
J: TRBJ1-1
length: 12
V: TRBV6-1
D: .
CDR3: CASNRVATEAFF
DNA: TGTGCCAGCAACAGGGTCGCCACTGAAGCTTTCTTT

size: .
J: TRBJ1-4
length: 14
V: TRBV10-3
D: .
CDR3: CAISAREGNEKLFF
DNA: TGTGCCATCAGTGCCAGGGAGGGGAATGAAAAACTGTTTTTT

size: .
J: TRBJ1-6
length: 16
V: TRBV4-3
D: .
CDR3: CASSQDWAGDYSPLHF
DNA: TGCGCCAGCAGCCAAGACTGGGCAGGGGACTATTCACCCCTCCACTTT

size: .
J: TRBJ1-1
length: 17
V: TRBV7-9
D: .
CDR3: CASSSPFSPDLNTEAFF
DNA: TGTGCCAGCAGCTCCCCATTCAGCCCAGACCTGAACACTGAAGCTTTCTTT

size: .
J: TRBJ1-1
length: 13
V: TRBV13
D: .
CDR3: CASSLRGYTEAFF
DNA: TGTGCCAGCAGCTTACGGGGGTACACTGAAGCTTTCTTT

size: .
J: TRBJ2-5
length: 15
V: TRBV7-3
D: .
CDR3: CASSLFPGLQETQYF
DNA: TGTGCCAGCAGCTTATTCCCGGGTCTCCAAGAGACCCAGTACTTC

size: .
J: TRBJ2-1
length: 15
V: TRBV10-2
D: .
CDR3: CASSERSYSWDEQFF
DNA: TGCGCCAGCAGTGAAAGGTCCTATTCATGGGATGAGCAGTTCTTC

size: .
J: TRBJ2-3
length: 15
V: TRBV10-2
D: .
CDR3: CASTMTRTSTDTQYF
DNA: TGCGCCAGCACCATGACAAGGACAAGCACAGATACGCAGTATTTT

size: .
J: TRBJ1-3
length: 22
V: TRBV9
D: TRBD1
CDR3: CASSSHDRGPNPSPHSGNTIYF
DNA: TGTGCCAGCAGCTCCCACGACAGGGGGCCTAATCCATCCCCTCACTCTGGAAACACCATATATTTT

size: .
J: TRBJ2-1
length: 14
V: TRBV5-6
D: .
CDR3: CASSLGTAHNEQFF
DNA: TGTGCCAGCAGCTTGGGGACAGCTCACAATGAGCAGTTCTTC

size: .
J: TRBJ2-1
length: 14
V: TRBV27
D: TRBD2
CDR3: CASTASGNYNEQFF
DNA: TGTGCCAGCACCGCTAGCGGGAACTACAATGAGCAGTTCTTC

size: once
J: TRBJ2-1
length: 16
V: TRBV18
D: TRBD2
CDR3: CASSPPWTSFYNEQFF
DNA: TGTGCTAGCTCACCACCGTGGACTAGCTTCTACAATGAGCAGTTCTTC

size: .
J: TRBJ2-1
length: 15
V: TRBV27
D: .
CDR3: CASSLISGSYNEQFF
DNA: TGTGCCAGCAGTTTAATTAGCGGATCCTACAATGAGCAGTTCTTC

size: .
J: TRBJ2-7
length: 15
V: TRBV6-4
D: TRBD1
CDR3: CASSDPSGQGREQYF
DNA: TGTGCCAGCAGTGACCCCAGTGGACAGGGAAGGGAGCAGTACTTC

size: .
J: TRBJ1-1
length: 14
V: TRBV7-9
D: .
CDR3: CASSPGHMNTEAFF
DNA: TGTGCCAGCAGCCCCGGACATATGAACACTGAAGCTTTCTTT

size: .
J: TRBJ2-7
length: 12
V: TRBV7-9
D: .
CDR3: CASSLGSREQYF
DNA: TGTGCCAGCAGCTTAGGGAGTCGGGAGCAGTACTTC

size: .
J: TRBJ2-7
length: 15
V: TRBV4-3
D: TRBD1
CDR3: CASSQGTGLVYEQYF
DNA: TGCGCCAGCAGCCAAGGGACAGGGCTGGTGTACGAGCAGTACTTC

size: .
J: TRBJ2-7
length: 15
V: TRBV6-4
D: .
CDR3: CASSEFRGSNYEQYF
DNA: TGTGCCAGCAGTGAATTCAGGGGCTCAAACTACGAGCAGTACTTC

size: .
J: TRBJ2-2
length: 19
V: TRBV7-3
D: TRBD2
CDR3: CASSLTRKIAGGFTGELFF
DNA: TGTGCCAGCAGCTTAACGCGGAAGATAGCGGGAGGTTTCACCGGGGAGCTGTTTTTT

size: .
J: TRBJ2-7
length: 14
V: TRBV5-6
D: .
CDR3: CASSGRQDTYEQYF
DNA: TGTGCCAGCAGCGGGAGACAAGATACCTACGAGCAGTACTTC

size: .
J: TRBJ1-1
length: 14
V: TRBV21-1
D: .
CDR3: CASSVQGTGFGAFF
DNA: TGTGCCAGCAGTGTGCAAGGGACCGGTTTTGGGGCTTTCTTT